The rows below give T cell receptor beta chains drawn from one sample of a study of blood T cell repertoires in COVID-19. The repertoire was sequenced with immunoSEQ multiplex PCR; TCRdb's copy has only in-frame clones and lacks some. The data hold about 210,000 clones, with 70% to 90% observed a single time. Sample: peripheral blood. Receptor source: a woman between 45 and 65 years old with active or convalescent COVID-19. Each CDR3 is given with its conserved first and last residue. A D gene is named only where the DNA matches it firmly. Some rows mark clone size as missing; the rest say once, few, many or name a class of expanded clone.

>few|NA|TRBJ1-5|TRBV30
CAWSTGGLDQPQHF
TGTGCCTGGAGTACTGGGGGCCTCGATCAGCCCCAGCATTTT
>NA|NA|TRBJ1-5|TRBV19
CASSLLGGGGPQHF
TGTGCCAGTAGTTTATTGGGGGGCGGGGGGCCCCAGCATTTT
>few|TRBD1|TRBJ2-1|TRBV28
CASSSGQGGFNEQFF
TGTGCCAGCAGTTCGGGACAGGGGGGCTTCAATGAGCAGTTCTTC
>once|TRBD1|TRBJ1-1|TRBV29-1
CSVLGQGAEAFF
TGCAGCGTCCTCGGACAGGGGGCTGAAGCTTTCTTT
>NA|NA|TRBJ2-2|TRBV11-2
CASSLVGMTGELFF
TGTGCCAGCAGCTTAGTGGGCATGACCGGGGAGCTGTTTTTT
>NA|TRBD1|TRBJ1-2|TRBV24-1
CATSDPGQGFGYTF
TGTGCCACCAGTGATCCGGGACAGGGGTTTGGCTACACCTTC
>few|TRBD1|TRBJ2-2|TRBV5-5
CASSPTGGNTGELFF
TGTGCCAGCAGCCCAACAGGGGGGAACACCGGGGAGCTGTTTTTT
>once|TRBD1|TRBJ1-5|TRBV2
CATNIHRGNQPQHF
TGTGCCACCAACATTCACAGGGGGAATCAGCCCCAGCATTTT
>few|TRBD1|TRBJ1-1|TRBV5-1
CASSLTTGEAFF
TGCGCCAGCAGTTTGACGACAGGGGAAGCTTTCTTT
>NA|NA|TRBJ1-5|TRBV5-1
CASSLGPNQPQHF
TGCGCCAGCAGCTTGGGTCCGAATCAGCCCCAGCATTTT
>NA|TRBD1|TRBJ1-6|TRBV29-1
CSVAGTGGSPLHF
TGCAGCGTTGCCGGGACAGGGGGTTCACCCCTCCACTTT
>few|TRBD1|TRBJ1-1|TRBV19
CASSTDRGTEAFF
TGTGCCAGTAGTACCGACAGGGGAACTGAAGCTTTCTTT
>NA|NA|TRBJ2-7|TRBV27
CASSRSSYEQYF
TGTGCCAGCAGCCGGAGCTCCTACGAGCAGTACTTC
>NA|TRBD2|TRBJ2-7|TRBV4-1
CASSQGRTSGPYEQYF
TGCGCCAGCAGCCAAGGCCGGACTAGCGGACCCTACGAGCAGTACTTC
>once|NA|TRBJ1-2|TRBV30
CAWSTGDSLSYTF
TGTGCCTGGTCGACGGGGGACTCCCTAAGCTACACCTTC
>NA|NA|TRBJ2-3|TRBV7-2
CASSQATGPDTQYF
TGTGCCAGCAGCCAAGCTACAGGTCCCGATACGCAGTATTTT
>once|NA|TRBJ1-3|TRBV2
CASHPLGSGSGNTIYF
TGTGCCAGCCATCCCTTGGGGAGCGGCTCTGGAAACACCATATATTTT
>few|NA|TRBJ2-3|TRBV5-4
CASSLATDTQYF
TGTGCCAGCAGCTTGGCTACAGATACGCAGTATTTT
>NA|NA|TRBJ2-3|TRBV11-2
CASSPGLATDTQYF
TGTGCCAGCAGCCCGGGCCTAGCGACAGATACGCAGTATTTT
>NA|NA|TRBJ1-2|TRBV7-3
CASSLREDYGYTF
TGTGCCAGCAGCTTAAGAGAGGACTATGGCTACACCTTC
>NA|NA|TRBJ2-3|TRBV28
CASRQSTDTQYF
TGTGCCAGCCGACAGAGCACAGATACGCAGTATTTT
>NA|NA|TRBJ1-2|TRBV21-1
CASSTRQGPIYRYGYTF
TGTGCCAGCAGCACCCGACAGGGCCCTATTTATCGCTATGGCTACACCTTC
>NA|NA|TRBJ1-1|TRBV6-4
CASSDSDRRRAFF
TGTGCCAGCAGTGACTCAGACCGCCGGAGAGCTTTCTTT
>NA|NA|TRBJ1-2|TRBV12-3/TRBV12-4
CASSLEGFYGYTF
TGTGCCAGCTCCCTAGAGGGCTTCTATGGCTACACCTTC
>NA|NA|TRBJ1-2|TRBV6-6
CASTREDFTGYTF
TGTGCCAGCACCAGGGAAGACTTTACGGGCTACACCTTC
>NA|NA|TRBJ2-5|TRBV28
CASSLSREETQYF
TGTGCCAGCAGTTTATCCAGGGAAGAGACCCAGTACTTC
>NA|TRBD2|TRBJ2-4|TRBV3-1/TRBV3-2
CASSALAGGLNIQYF
TGTGCCAGCAGCGCACTAGCGGGGGGGCTAAACATTCAGTACTTC
>NA|TRBD1|TRBJ2-7|TRBV5-6
CASSSGTGGFAYEQYF
TGTGCCAGCAGCTCCGGGACAGGGGGCTTCGCCTACGAGCAGTACTTC